These 12 T cell receptor beta chains came from one sample sequenced in a study of blood T cell repertoires in COVID-19. TCRdb's table, derived via immunoSEQ multiplex PCR, lists solely in-frame clones and lacks some. The sample includes about 250,000 clones, around 90% seen only once; the top ten take 0.94%. The material sequenced was peripheral blood. The source is a woman aged 40 to 49 who had recovered from COVID-19.

CDR3 in DNA: TGTGCCAGCAGCCAGCTAGTGGGAGCCAATGAGCAGTTCTTC. Its protein product is CASSQLVGANEQFF. The rearrangement links TRBV3-1 (or the pseudogene TRBV3-2) to TRBJ2-1; maybe TRBD2 (5 bases). Germline assignment: CDR1 LGHDT and CDR2 YNNKEL (reference sequence). Deletions cut 3 bases from V and 6 bases from J, with 12 bases between. The CDR3 spans 14 residues.

This clone was seen only once. The chain recombines TRBV7-9 with TRBJ2-7; weak D call: TRBD1 (5 bases). V was pared by 7 bases and J by 2 bases, with 18 bases between. This CDR3 comprises 15 residues. Germline lookup yields CDR1 SEHNR and CDR2 FQNEAQ (reference sequence). The CDR3 region is CASTPQDMDTYEQYF. As DNA, the CDR3 is TGTGCCAGCACCCCACAAGACATGGACACCTACGAGCAGTACTTC. Looking up the rest from reference TRBV7-9 and TRBJ2-7 gives the full variable domain: DTGVSQNPRHKITKRGQNVTFRCDPISEHNRLYWYRQTLGQGPEFLTYFQNEAQLEKSRLLSDRFSAERPKGSFSTLEIQRTEQGDSAMYLCASTPQDMDTYEQYFGPGTRLTVT.

The V gene is TRBV27, the J gene TRBJ2-1; 14 bases are a match to TRBD2. The CDR3 contains 17 residues. In germline, CDR1 is MNHEY, CDR2 SMNVEV (reference sequence). After removal of 4 bases from V and 8 bases from J, the junction contained 10 bases not matched to a gene. The CDR3 reads CASSSFQTSGRAHEQFF. In nucleotides, the CDR3 is TGTGCCAGCAGTTCGTTCCAGACTAGCGGGAGGGCCCATGAGCAGTTCTTC.

V usage is TRBV19 and J usage is TRBJ1-4; 7 bases are a match to TRBD1. The ends lost 6 bases at V and 8 bases at J; junction bases unmatched: 15. CDR3 length: 16 residues. Germline assignment: CDR1 LNHDA and CDR2 SQIVND (reference sequence). CDR3 amino acids: CASSRISGQIGEKLFF. The DNA of the CDR3 is TGTGCCAGTAGCCGTATTTCGGGACAGATAGGGGAAAAACTGTTTTTT.

The chain couples TRBV12-3 or TRBV12-4 to TRBJ1-4; 7 bases align to TRBD1. The CDR3 consists of 13 residues. Trimming removed 8 bases from V and 8 bases from J; junction bases left unmatched: 8. The CDR3 loop reads CASSRDSGEKLFF. As DNA, the CDR3 is TGTGCCAGCTCACGGGACAGCGGGGAAAAACTGTTTTTT.

The chain recombines TRBV19 with TRBJ2-2; D uncertain. The CDR3 runs 15 residues. The germline gives CDR1 LNHDA, CDR2 SQIVND (reference sequence). V was pared by 6 bases and J by 1 base, with 12 bases between. The CDR3 spells CASRWRAVNTGELFF. In DNA, the CDR3 is TGTGCCAGTAGATGGAGAGCTGTGAACACCGGGGAGCTGTTTTTT.

The chain links TRBV27 to TRBJ2-1, with 11 bases aligning to TRBD2. CDR1 is MNHEY and CDR2 is SMNVEV in the germline V gene (reference sequence). The junction had 5 bases not matched to a gene; V was cut back by 2 bases and J by 5 bases. The CDR3 runs to 16 residues. The CDR3 sequence is CASSLPGTSGHNEQFF. As DNA, the CDR3 is TGTGCCAGCAGTTTACCCGGGACTAGCGGACACAATGAGCAGTTCTTC.

The chain joins TRBV7-3 to TRBJ2-2, with D possibly matching TRBD2 (5 bases). With 1 base removed from V and 4 bases from J, the gap between germline ends came to 19 bases. Germline CDR1 reads SGHTA; CDR2 reads FQGTGA. The CDR3 spans 18 residues. The CDR3: CASSLRPPGSGGTGELFF. The CDR3 DNA reads as TGTGCCAGCAGCTTAAGGCCCCCGGGGAGCGGTGGCACCGGGGAGCTGTTTTTT.

This chain connects TRBV18 to TRBJ1-4; D is uncertain. The CDR3 length is 14 residues. Trimming took 0 bases from V and 10 from J, leaving 12 bases between them. CDR1 and CDR2 from the germline V gene are KGHSH and LQKENI. This chain's CDR3 is CASSPPNGEGKLFF. The DNA of the CDR3 is TGTGCCAGCTCACCACCGAACGGAGAGGGAAAACTGTTTTTT.

The rearrangement uses TRBV6-2 or TRBV6-3 and TRBJ1-5; TRBD1 agrees at 7 bases. CDR3 length: 16 amino acids. The ends lost 0 bases at V and 4 bases at J; junction bases unmatched: 6. The germline CDR1 and CDR2 sequences are MNHEY and SVGEGT. The chain's CDR3 is CASSYSKKGANQPQHF. DNA of the CDR3: TGTGCCAGCAGTTACTCGAAGAAGGGGGCAAATCAGCCCCAGCATTTT.

This chain joins TRBV18 and TRBJ2-5; possible D gene TRBD2, 6 bases. The CDR3 contains 15 residues. The V gene's germline CDR1 is KGHSH and CDR2 LQKENI. The V end was cut by 10 bases, the J end by 5 bases, with 23 bases between. The DNA for the CDR3 is TGTGCCACCCGCCCAAGAGCGGGTACCGACGAGACCCAGTACTTC. This encodes CATRPRAGTDETQYF.

This clone is judged medium-sized (0.01 to 0.1%). The chain employs TRBV29-1 and TRBJ2-7; 11 nucleotides agree with TRBD2. The trim removed 4 bases at V and 5 bases at J, leaving 7 bases unmatched. CDR1 SQVTM and CDR2 ANQGSEA come from the germline V gene. CDR3 size: 14 residues. The CDR3 sequence is CSVVATSGNHEQYF. CDR3 DNA sequence: TGCAGCGTTGTAGCGACTAGCGGGAATCACGAGCAGTACTTC.